Shown below are 8 T cell receptor beta chains from a single sample sequenced in a study of T cells in Graves' hyperthyroidism and ophthalmopathy. TCR beta CDR3 region amplification was performed from RNA transcripts. With the HTBI primer set, the TCR CDR3 went through a first round of RT-PCR. TCRdb reprocessed the multiplex PCR reads via MiXCR and lists one record per CDR3 protein. The sample holds about 350,000 distinct CDR3 sequences, more than 11% seen once. The sample consisted of blood. Every receptor here comes from a woman between 25 and 40 years old with Graves' hyperthyroidism.

This clonotype occurred many times. The J gene is TRBJ2-4, the V gene TRBV28; D is perhaps TRBD2 (5 bases). This CDR3 spans 14 amino acids. Trimming shortened V by 8 bases and J by 6 bases, and 17 bases separated the two germline ends. Germline lookup yields CDR1 MDHEN and CDR2 SYDVKM. The CDR3, as DNA: TGTGCCAGCGGACCTCGGGAACTTGTAAACATTCAGTACTTC. Translated, it gives CASGPRELVNIQYF.

This clonotype was seen repeatedly, ten times or more. The rearrangement joins TRBV29-1 to TRBJ2-1; 9 bases match TRBD1. This CDR3 comprises 14 residues. V trimming: 6 bases; J trimming: 10 bases; junction bases outside the gene matches: 13. The germline CDR1 and CDR2 sequences are SQVTM and ANQGSEA. CDR3 sequence: CSVDSGTGTREQFF. The CDR3 bases are TGCAGCGTGGACAGCGGGACAGGGACCCGGGAGCAGTTCTTC.

The chain couples TRBV19 to TRBJ2-2, with 9 nucleotides matching TRBD1. CDR3 length: 14 amino acids. With 5 bases clipped from V and 5 bases from J, the junction kept 3 bases outside the gene matches. Germline V gene sequence: CDR1 LNHDA, CDR2 SQIVND (reference sequence). CDR3 sequence: CASSEQGATGELFF. The CDR3 DNA sequence: TGTGCCAGTAGTGAACAGGGGGCTACCGGGGAGCTGTTTTTT.

As for this clonotype: A read error is possible here, since a much larger clone lies one base away. The chain is built from TRBV5-1 and TRBJ2-7; 8 nucleotides align to TRBD2. CDR3 length: 15 residues. CDR1 and CDR2 (germline): SGHRS, YFSETQ. The CDR3 spells CASSFLAGPSCEQYF. In DNA form, the CDR3 reads TGCGCCAGCAGCTTTCTAGCGGGTCCATCCTGCGAGCAGTACTTC.

This clonotype was counted ten times or more. The genes are TRBV28 and TRBJ2-3; the D gene is possibly TRBD2 (5 bases). V gave up 3 bases and J gave up 5 bases, with 15 bases separating them. There are 15 residues in the CDR3. Germline V gives CDR1 MDHEN, CDR2 SYDVKM. CDR3 sequence (DNA): TGTGCCAGCAGTTTGCCCTCCCGGAGGAAAGATACGCAGTATTTT. It translates to CASSLPSRRKDTQYF.

V is TRBV30 and J is TRBJ2-3; 10 nucleotides align to TRBD1. There are 15 residues in the CDR3. V lost 8 bases to trimming and J lost 6 bases; unmatched junction nucleotides: 14. Germline CDR1 reads GTSNPN; CDR2 reads SVGIG (reference sequence). DNA of the CDR3: TGTGCCCTAGCCGGGACAGGGGCGCCGTTGGATACGCAGTATTTT. This encodes CALAGTGAPLDTQYF.

In its sample, this clonotype was seen many times. The chain has TRBV12-3 or TRBV12-4 and TRBJ1-1; 8 positions match TRBD1. CDR3 length equals 15 residues. V lost 5 bases and J lost 3; bases outside the gene matches: 8. The CDR3 region is CASSQRTGQDTEAFF. For the CDR3, the DNA is TGTGCCAGCAGTCAGAGGACAGGGCAAGACACTGAAGCTTTCTTT.

About this clonotype: This could be a read error, since a much larger clone is one nucleotide away. The conserved final phenylalanine or tryptophan is absent from the CDR3, which likely points to a read error. The V gene is TRBV5-1, the J gene TRBJ2-7; D unclear. The CDR3 is 14 amino acids. V lost 0 bases, J lost 7 bases, and 14 bases lay in between. Germline V gene lookup returns CDR1 SGHRS and CDR2 YFSETQ. The CDR3 nucleotides read TGCGCCAGCAGCTTGGAACGGGTTGAGGAGGAGCAGTACCTC. It codes for CASSLERVEEEQYL.